Each of the 12 T cell receptor beta chains below was sequenced from the same sample in a study of cytomegalovirus exposure and HLA in healthy donors. 13 Jbeta primers and 60 Vbeta primers were used for the PCR. Measured with immunoSEQ multiplex PCR; TCRdb has only the in-frame clones, and not every one. The table lists about 180,000 clones, around 78% of them singletons, with around 3.1% in the top ten. Sequenced sample: PBMCs. The receptors were sampled from a woman between 45 and 60 years old in good health and CMV-seropositive.

The chain uses TRBV19 and TRBJ1-4, with TRBD1 identical over 9 bases. The CDR3 spans 15 residues. Germline assignment: CDR1 LNHDA and CDR2 SQIVND (reference sequence). V gave up 1 base and J gave up 6 bases; unmatched junction bases: 3. DNA of the CDR3: TGTGCCAGTAGTATAGGGGACAGGGCGGATGAAAAACTGTTTTTT. It codes for CASSIGDRADEKLFF.

V is TRBV10-3 and J is TRBJ1-2; a possible D gene is TRBD1 (6 bases). The CDR3 is made up of 17 amino acids. With 6 bases removed from V and 1 base from J, the gap between germline ends came to 21 bases. The V gene's germline CDR1 is ENHRY and CDR2 SYGVKD. CDR3 in DNA: TGTGCCATCAGAGCTAGGCAAACAGGGCTGTATAACTATGGCTACACCTTC. As protein: CAIRARQTGLYNYGYTF.

This sequence joins TRBV7-2 and TRBJ2-4; possibly TRBD1 for D (6 bases). The CDR3 runs to 15 residues. Per the germline V gene, CDR1 is SGHTA and CDR2 is FQGNSA. V was cut by 3 bases and J by 3 bases, with 12 bases left in between. Written as DNA, the CDR3 is TGTGCCAGCAGCTTGATGGGGGCCCTCAAAAACATTCAGTACTTC. Its translation: CASSLMGALKNIQYF.

This clone was seen just once. Here the CDR3 DNA reads TGTGCCAGTAGTATAGCTAGGGGATCTGGGCAGTTCTTC. This encodes CASSIARGSGQFF. The chain links TRBV19 to TRBJ2-1, with TRBD1 as a possible D gene (5 bases). Trimming removed 1 base from V and 12 bases from J, with 13 bases in between. Germline assignment: CDR1 LNHDA and CDR2 SQIVND (reference sequence). The CDR3 length is 13 residues.

The chain recombines TRBV28 with TRBJ2-7; 13 bases are a match to TRBD2. The germline V gene has CDR1 MDHEN and CDR2 SYDVKM. CDR3 length equals 16 residues. Trimming cost V 5 bases and J 2 bases; bases outside gene matches: 6. In nucleotides, the CDR3 is TGTGCCAGCAGTCCTGGGACTAGCGGGGCCCCCTACGAGCAGTACTTC. Translating it yields CASSPGTSGAPYEQYF.

This chain connects TRBV29-1 to TRBJ1-1, with D possibly matching TRBD1 (5 bases). The CDR3 length is 13 residues. The germline V gene has CDR1 SQVTM and CDR2 ANQGSEA. Trimming shortened V by 7 bases and J by 5 bases, and 17 bases separated the two germline ends. Here the CDR3 DNA reads TGCAGCGCCTTAAGGGGATTGGAGACTGAAGCTTTCTTT. This encodes CSALRGLETEAFF.

The CDR3: CASKEVRGHEQYF. Here the CDR3 DNA reads TGTGCCAGCAAAGAAGTCAGGGGGCACGAGCAGTACTTC. The chain joins TRBV28 to TRBJ2-7; TRBD1 matches at 8 bases. J lost 5 bases, V lost 7 bases, and 7 bases had no gene match. The CDR3 extends over 13 amino acids. CDR1 and CDR2 from the germline V gene are MDHEN and SYDVKM.

The chain is built from TRBV5-1 and TRBJ2-1, with 12 bases lining up with TRBD2. V lost 4 bases and J lost 9; bases outside the gene matches: 8. Germline lookup yields CDR1 SGHRS and CDR2 YFSETQ. This CDR3 contains 15 residues. This CDR3 is CASSPRTSGNGEQFF. Written as DNA, the CDR3 is TGCGCCAGCAGCCCCCGGACTAGCGGGAATGGTGAGCAGTTCTTC.

The rearrangement links TRBV28 to TRBJ2-1; 7 bases are a match to TRBD1. The CDR3 contains 15 residues. V lost 6 bases and J lost 8; bases outside the gene matches: 13. Per germline, CDR1 MDHEN and CDR2 SYDVKM. The CDR3 DNA follows: TGTGCCAGCAGCTTTACAGGGGAATCCATCCATGAGCAGTTCTTC. It encodes CASSFTGESIHEQFF.

CDR3 in amino acids: CAISESLGASTGELFF. CDR3 in DNA: TGTGCCATCAGTGAGTCGTTGGGGGCGTCCACCGGGGAGCTGTTTTTT. J is TRBJ2-2 and V is TRBV10-3; D might be TRBD1 (6 bases). Germline V gene data show CDR1 as ENHRY and CDR2 as SYGVKD. V lost 0 bases, J lost 4 bases, and 12 bases lay in between. The CDR3 loop spans 16 amino acids.

The chain employs TRBV19 and TRBJ2-2; D possibly corresponds to TRBD1 (5 bases). Looked up from germline, CDR1 is LNHDA and CDR2 is SQIVND (reference sequence). V lost 5 bases, J lost 4 bases, and 11 bases lay in between. This CDR3 comprises 14 residues. This CDR3 reads CASSSGQVTGELFF. For the CDR3, the DNA is TGTGCCAGTAGTTCCGGACAAGTCACCGGGGAGCTGTTTTTT.

This clone was recorded a few times. The rearrangement uses TRBV29-1 and TRBJ2-7; weak D call: TRBD1 (7 bases). The CDR3 totals 17 residues. The V end lost 5 bases, the J end lost 3 bases, and 26 bases lay between the germline ends. CDR1 SQVTM and CDR2 ANQGSEA come from the germline V gene. CDR3 sequence (DNA): TGCAGCGTTCTCAGGCTCAGGGGGGTAGCGCGGAACTACGAGCAGTACTTC. This encodes CSVLRLRGVARNYEQYF.